This record looks at one T cell receptor beta chain sequence and its context. Per the original data handling: Amplifying reference gene primers gave estimates of nucleated cell counts. TCRdb's copy holds only in-frame clones and misses some; the assay was immunoSEQ multiplex PCR. V and J calls and clone size are given by that table; D and trimming were obtained from the DNA. The sample lists some 190,000 clones; more than 70% were seen once. CDR1 is MNHNY, CDR2 SVGAGI, per germline (reference sequence). With 5 bases removed from V and 3 bases from J, the gap between germline ends came to 8 bases. The CDR3 sequence is 13 residues long. The sample is drawn from a study of blood T cell repertoires in COVID-19. The wider study: Italy, Spain and the United States were the sources of the convalescent and acute COVID-19 samples. T cells, B-cell-depleted T cells, or PBMCs supplied cDNA or gDNA.

The receptor comes from a woman in her fifties or sixties with acute or convalescent COVID-19. Sample: peripheral blood. V gene TRBV6-6 combines with J gene TRBJ1-5; no reliable D call. The CDR3 here is CASSAAVNQPQHF. CDR3 coding DNA: TGTGCCAGCAGTGCCGCGGTCAATCAGCCCCAGCATTTT.